The 27 T cell receptor beta chains listed next were all sequenced from one sample in a study of cytomegalovirus exposure and HLA in healthy donors. Method: immunoSEQ multiplex PCR; TCRdb's copy keeps in-frame clones and lacks some. The table has 220,000 or so clones, around four fifths seen once. What was sequenced was PBMCs. The source is a woman between 25 and 40 years old in good health and CMV-seropositive.

V is TRBV29-1 and J is TRBJ2-4, with TRBD2 matching 11 bases. CDR3 length: 17 amino acids. Germline-derived CDR1 and CDR2 are SQVTM and ANQGSEA. Trimming removed 1 base from V and 1 base from J; junction bases left unmatched: 6. In nucleotides, the CDR3 is TGCAGCGTTGAAGTCACTAGCGGGAGTGTCGCCAAAAACATTCAGTACTTC. This encodes CSVEVTSGSVAKNIQYF. Looking up the rest from reference TRBV29-1 and TRBJ2-4 gives the full variable domain: SAVISQKPSRDICQRGTSLTIQCQVDSQVTMMFWYRQQPGQSLTLIATANQGSEATYESGFVIDKFPISRPNLTFSTLTVSNMSPEDSSIYLCSVEVTSGSVAKNIQYFGAGTRLSVL.

The V call is TRBV30, the J call TRBJ1-1; D gene unclear. CDR3 length equals 14 residues. Looked up from germline, CDR1 is GTSNPN and CDR2 is SVGIG (reference sequence). The V end lost 0 bases, the J end lost 0 bases, and 8 bases lay between the germline ends. The CDR3 bases are TGTGCCTGGAGTGTTGTTGTGATGAACACTGAAGCTTTCTTT. It specifies CAWSVVVMNTEAFF.

The gene calls are TRBV9 and TRBJ2-1; 9 bases line up with TRBD1. This CDR3 has 15 amino acids. Trimming removed 2 bases from V and 4 bases from J; junction bases left unmatched: 4. Germline V gene sequence: CDR1 SGDLS, CDR2 YYNGEE. The CDR3 sequence: CASSVGTGQYNEQFF. Here the CDR3 DNA reads TGTGCCAGCAGCGTCGGGACAGGGCAGTACAATGAGCAGTTCTTC.

The V and J genes are TRBV18 and TRBJ1-1; possible D gene TRBD1, 6 bases. The germline V and J ends were trimmed by 6 bases and 6 bases, with 11 bases remaining between them. The CDR3 spans 12 residues. CDR1 KGHSH and CDR2 LQKENI come from the germline V gene. In DNA form, the CDR3 reads TGTGCCAGCTCCCTGGACAGAGCTGAAGCTTTCTTT. Encoded protein: CASSLDRAEAFF.

The V call is TRBV9, the J call TRBJ2-2; 12 positions match TRBD2. The germline V gene has CDR1 SGDLS and CDR2 YYNGEE. With V trimmed by 4 bases and J by 5 bases, 6 bases remained unmatched. CDR3 length equals 16 residues. This chain's CDR3 is CASSTRTSGVTGELFF. The DNA of the CDR3 is TGTGCCAGCAGCACCCGGACTAGCGGGGTTACCGGGGAGCTGTTTTTT.

V and J are TRBV5-1 and TRBJ1-1; 11 nucleotides match TRBD1. With 5 bases clipped from V and 3 bases from J, the junction kept 6 bases outside the gene matches. The V gene's germline CDR1 is SGHRS and CDR2 YFSETQ. The CDR3 is made up of 15 amino acids. In DNA form, the CDR3 reads TGCGCCAGCAGTCGGACAGGGGGCGCCGACACTGAAGCTTTCTTT. Amino acids: CASSRTGGADTEAFF. Together with reference TRBV5-1 and TRBJ1-1, the CDR3 gives the full variable domain: KAGVTQTPRYLIKTRGQQVTLSCSPISGHRSVSWYQQTPGQGLQFLFEYFSETQRNKGNFPGRFSGRQFSNSRSEMNVSTLELGDSALYLCASSRTGGADTEAFFGQGTRLTVV.

This chain connects TRBV4-1 to TRBJ1-2, with TRBD1 matching 7 bases. The CDR3 is 15 residues long. Losses at the gene ends were 2 bases for V and 3 bases for J; bases not matched to a gene: 6. From germline, CDR1 is MGHRA and CDR2 YSYEKL. The CDR3 is CASSQPTGSDYGYTF. CDR3 DNA sequence: TGCGCCAGCAGCCAACCGACAGGGAGTGACTATGGCTACACCTTC.

V and J are TRBV5-1 and TRBJ1-1, with TRBD1 identical over 7 bases. Germline CDR1 is SGHRS and CDR2 is YFSETQ. Trimming cost V 4 bases and J 0 bases; bases outside gene matches: 6. The CDR3 is made up of 15 amino acids. DNA for the CDR3: TGCGCCAGCAGCATCACGGGACAGCTGAACACTGAAGCTTTCTTT. Translation: CASSITGQLNTEAFF.

This chain connects TRBV18 to TRBJ2-5; TRBD1 matches at 9 bases. V shed 1 base, J shed 5 bases, and the junction held 14 bases outside the gene matches. The CDR3 is 18 amino acids. Germline CDR1 is KGHSH and CDR2 is LQKENI. CDR3 coding DNA: TGTGCCAGCTCACCACGGTTGAAGGAGGGACAGGGATTGGAGACCCAGTACTTC. Its protein product is CASSPRLKEGQGLETQYF.

V is TRBV10-1 and J is TRBJ1-1; D unresolved. The CDR3 loop spans 15 amino acids. The germline V and J ends were trimmed by 0 bases and 4 bases, with 12 bases remaining between them. The V gene's germline CDR1 is WNHNN and CDR2 SYGVQD (reference sequence). The CDR3 bases are TGCGCCAGCAGTGAGTCTGGCTTCCCGGGCACTGAAGCTTTCTTT. This translates into CASSESGFPGTEAFF.

This clone was counted between two and nine times. The chain carries TRBV2 and TRBJ1-2; TRBD1 might be the D (5 bases). Germline V CDR1 and CDR2: SNHLY, FYNNEI. Trimming removed 3 bases at V and 4 bases at J, with 9 bases between. The CDR3 runs 13 residues. CDR3 sequence (DNA): TGTGCCAGCAGTGAGTTAGGGACCTATGGCTACACCTTC. Residues: CASSELGTYGYTF.

The gene calls are TRBV9 and TRBJ2-7; perhaps TRBD2 as D (5 bases). Germline CDR1 and CDR2: SGDLS and YYNGEE. The CDR3 spans 15 residues. V was pared by 0 bases and J by 5 bases, with 15 bases between. CDR3 sequence reads: CASSVARAELDEQYF. The CDR3 DNA reads TGTGCCAGCAGCGTAGCGCGAGCGGAGCTGGACGAGCAGTACTTC. The variable domain in full, with the rest retrieved from reference TRBV9 and TRBJ2-7, is DSGVTQTPKHLITATGQRVTLRCSPRSGDLSVYWYQQSLDQGLQFLIQYYNGEERAKGNILERFSAQQFPDLHSELNLSSLELGDSALYFCASSVARAELDEQYFGPGTRLTVT.

CDR3 sequence (DNA): TGTGCCAGCAGCCAAGAGGCGGTAAAGGACAGCAATCAGCCCCAGCATTTT. Protein sequence: CASSQEAVKDSNQPQHF. This rearrangement joins TRBV4-2 to TRBJ1-5; D is ambiguous. With 0 bases removed from V and 1 base from J, the gap between germline ends came to 13 bases. This CDR3 contains 17 residues. Germline V lookup: CDR1 LGHNA, CDR2 YNFKEQ.

This chain joins TRBV6-6 and TRBJ1-2; D remains unclear. Germline CDR1 is MNHNY and CDR2 is SVGAGI (reference sequence). This CDR3 has 13 amino acids. Trimming pared 7 bases from V and 4 bases from J, leaving 13 bases between. CDR3 DNA sequence: TGTGCCAGCACCAACACGGACGGCTATGGCTACACCTTC. It codes for CASTNTDGYGYTF.

CDR3 sequence (DNA): TGTGCCAGCAGCCCTTCGACCATCCCTCAACACAATGGCTACACCTTC. As protein: CASSPSTIPQHNGYTF. The V gene is TRBV14, the J gene TRBJ1-2; D gene ambiguous. Trimming left V 4 bases short and J 6 bases short, with 21 bases between. CDR1 is SGHDN, CDR2 FVKESK, per germline. CDR3 length: 16 amino acids.

The chain links TRBV7-9 to TRBJ2-7; 7 bases align to TRBD1. V lost 5 bases to trimming and J lost 3 bases; unmatched junction nucleotides: 16. Germline V CDR1 and CDR2: SEHNR, FQNEAQ (reference sequence). The CDR3 runs 17 residues. This CDR3 is CASSLGRVGTDGYEQYF. For the CDR3, the DNA is TGTGCCAGCAGCCTCGGGCGGGTGGGGACAGACGGCTACGAGCAGTACTTC.

The V call is TRBV28, the J call TRBJ2-2, with a possible D match to TRBD1 (6 bases). The germline V gene has CDR1 MDHEN and CDR2 SYDVKM. This CDR3 contains 15 residues. Trimming stripped 8 bases from V and 0 bases from J, with 13 bases between. CDR3 protein: CASSTGFANTGELFF. In DNA, the CDR3 is TGTGCCAGCTCTACAGGGTTCGCGAACACCGGGGAGCTGTTTTTT.

The chain links TRBV7-6 to TRBJ2-2, with D perhaps TRBD2 (6 bases). Trimming took 0 bases from V and 2 from J, leaving 13 bases between them. CDR3 length: 17 amino acids. Germline CDR1 reads SGHVS; CDR2 reads FNYEAQ. The CDR3 reads CASSLAVWEDNTGELFF. The CDR3 DNA is TGTGCCAGCAGCTTAGCGGTGTGGGAGGACAACACCGGGGAGCTGTTTTTT.

This chain connects TRBV11-2 to TRBJ1-2; D is ambiguous. V shed 5 bases and J shed 2 bases, with 12 bases lying between them. The CDR3 has 14 residues. Germline V lookup: CDR1 SGHAT, CDR2 FQNNGV. CDR3 sequence reads: CASSPRAPNYGYTF. The DNA of the CDR3 is TGTGCCAGCAGCCCCCGCGCTCCAAACTATGGCTACACCTTC.

The chain couples TRBV4-3 to TRBJ2-1; 9 bases are a match to TRBD2. The germline V gene has CDR1 LGHNA and CDR2 YSLEER. CDR3 length equals 15 residues. The ends lost 4 bases at V and 6 bases at J; junction bases unmatched: 7. Here the CDR3 DNA reads TGCGCCAGCAGCCTCCTAGCGGGACCCGCCAATGAGCAGTTCTTC. It yields the protein CASSLLAGPANEQFF.

The genes are TRBV14 and TRBJ2-3; 7 nucleotides line up with TRBD1. Germline-derived CDR1 and CDR2 are SGHDN and FVKESK. The CDR3 length is 14 residues. J was trimmed by 4 bases and V by 6 bases; bases with no gene match: 7. The CDR3 DNA reads TGTGCCAGCAGGCGACAGGGAATGGCAGATACGCAGTATTTT. Translating gives CASRRQGMADTQYF.

The rearrangement uses TRBV6-5 and TRBJ1-5; no clear D gene. With 0 bases removed from V and 3 bases from J, the gap between germline ends came to 6 bases. Per germline, CDR1 MNHEY and CDR2 SVGAGI. This CDR3 has 14 amino acids. The CDR3 loop is CASSYSRHNQPQHF. The CDR3 nucleotides read TGTGCCAGCAGTTACTCCCGTCACAATCAGCCCCAGCATTTT.

Notes on this clone: At one boundary the junction diverges from the germline segment, which might be a read error. The V gene is TRBV7-9, the J gene TRBJ1-1; TRBD1 matches 7 bases. Germline V lookup: CDR1 SEHNR, CDR2 FQNEAQ (reference sequence). The CDR3 is 11 amino acids. CDR3 DNA sequence: TGTGCCAGCGGGGGACAGTATGAAACTTTCTTT. This gives the protein CASGGQYETFF.

The chain carries TRBV6-5 and TRBJ1-5; tentative D call: TRBD1 (6 bases). Germline CDR1 is MNHEY and CDR2 is SVGAGI. Trimming removed 0 bases at V and 4 bases at J, with 10 bases between. CDR3 size: 15 residues. The CDR3 protein is CASSYSVQGNQPQHF. CDR3 in DNA: TGTGCCAGCAGTTACTCAGTCCAGGGGAATCAGCCCCAGCATTTT.

This sequence joins TRBV10-3 and TRBJ2-5; 7 bases are a match to TRBD2. This CDR3 has 15 residues. Germline CDR1 is ENHRY and CDR2 is SYGVKD. V was pared by 7 bases and J by 1 base, with 9 bases of the junction left unmatched. CDR3 in amino acids: CAIKRNGRIQETQYF. CDR3 bases: TGTGCCATCAAAAGGAACGGGAGGATCCAAGAGACCCAGTACTTC.

This sequence joins TRBV7-2 and TRBJ2-1; D possibly corresponds to TRBD2 (5 bases). In germline, CDR1 is SGHTA, CDR2 FQGNSA. This CDR3 is 16 amino acids long. V was pared by 1 base and J by 0 bases, with 10 bases between. The CDR3 sequence is CASSLGSGSSYNEQFF. The CDR3 DNA sequence: TGTGCCAGCAGCTTAGGGTCGGGAAGCTCCTACAATGAGCAGTTCTTC.

The CDR3 protein is CASSTGEVNEQFF. For the CDR3, the DNA is TGTGCCAGCAGCACGGGAGAAGTGAATGAGCAGTTCTTC. V is TRBV6-5 and J is TRBJ2-1; D possibly corresponds to TRBD2 (6 bases). The V gene lost 6 bases and the J gene lost 7 bases, with 13 bases spanning the gap. Germline V gene data show CDR1 as MNHEY and CDR2 as SVGAGI. CDR3 length: 13 residues.